This T cell receptor (beta chain) was recorded in a study of blood T cells in healthy people across ages. Broader study findings: Total diversity from one million sequenced T cells was likely underestimated. Roughly linear age-related decline in beta diversity appeared, significant by age about 37.

Looked up from germline, CDR1 is SEHNR and CDR2 is FQNEAQ (reference sequence). The CDR3 consists of 8 residues. Comments on this clonotype: Its antigen remains unknown.

Then a second PCR, running about 6 to 12 cycles, was carried out with a sample-barcoded 5' primer and a J-beta primer mix. A template-switch adaptor that had 12 random nucleotides put a tag on each cDNA molecule. TCRdb independently ran MiXCR on the 5' RACE reads; one entry per CDR3 protein. The data show 700,000 or so distinct CDR3 sequences, with approximately 40% seen just once and 25% to 30% held by the top ten. The sample comprised blood. This sequence originates from an elderly man in good health. The rearrangement links TRBV7-9 to TRBJ2-7; D not certain. The CDR3 DNA sequence: TGTGCTGGCAATGAGCAGTACTTC. This translates into CAGNEQYF.